These 13 T cell receptor beta chains were sequenced from one sample in a study of regulatory T cells in long-lasting Graves disease. The time point: newly diagnosed GD, antithyroid drugs for less than 3 months. PBMCs were the source of the RNA used for TCR sequencing. Investigators prepared the TCR beta libraries by applying iRepertoire HTBI primers and Arm-PCR of CDR3 regions. From the multiplex PCR reads, TCRdb called clonotypes with MiXCR, one entry per CDR3 protein. The data show over 350,000 distinct CDR3 sequences, around 15% seen once. Another study also made use of these data, one on T cells in Graves' hyperthyroidism and ophthalmopathy.

The sample here was peripheral blood mononuclear cells (PBMCs), taken at new diagnosis, from a patient treated with antithyroid drugs. These receptors originate from a woman between 50 and 59 years old with Graves disease.

The chain joins TRBV10-3 to TRBJ2-1; possibly TRBD2 for D (5 bases). There are 15 residues in the CDR3. CDR1 is ENHRY, CDR2 SYGVKD, per germline. Deletions cut 6 bases from V and 2 bases from J, with 14 bases between. The DNA of the CDR3 is TGTGCCATCAGAGAAGGACTGCCGGCCTACAATGAGCAGTTCTTC. As protein: CAIREGLPAYNEQFF.

The chain links TRBV28 to TRBJ2-7; D may correspond to TRBD1 or TRBD2 (5 bases each). The CDR3 covers 14 residues. CDR1 is MDHEN and CDR2 is SYDVKM in the germline V gene. Deletions cut 5 bases from V and 3 bases from J, with 14 bases between. The CDR3 bases are TGTGCCAGCAGTCATGCCGGGACGGGCTACGAGCAGTACTTC. Its translation: CASSHAGTGYEQYF.

V and J are TRBV6-2 or TRBV6-3 and TRBJ2-3; TRBD2 matches at 10 bases. The CDR3 extends over 17 amino acids. Per the germline V gene, CDR1 is MNHEY and CDR2 is SVGEGT. The junction had 9 bases not matched to a gene; V was cut back by 2 bases and J by 4 bases. CDR3 DNA sequence: TGTGCCAGCAGTTACGACATAGCGGGAGGTCGCCCAGATACGCAGTATTTT. It is translated as CASSYDIAGGRPDTQYF.

This clonotype was counted ten times or more. This chain uses TRBV24-1 with TRBJ2-1, with TRBD1 identical over 11 bases. V lost 3 bases and J lost 0; bases outside the gene matches: 6. The CDR3 contains 18 residues. CDR1 KGHDR and CDR2 SFDVKD come from the germline V gene. The CDR3 loop reads CATSDTPGTGGSYNEQFF. The DNA of the CDR3 is TGTGCCACCAGTGATACCCCCGGGACAGGGGGCTCCTACAATGAGCAGTTCTTC.

This clonotype was observed many times. J is TRBJ1-5 and V is TRBV30, with no clear D. V lost 0 bases, J lost 0 bases, and 6 bases lay in between. The CDR3 sequence is 14 residues long. The germline V gene encodes CDR1 GTSNPN and CDR2 SVGIG (reference sequence). The CDR3 loop is CAWSVHSSNQPQHF. CDR3 nucleotides: TGTGCCTGGAGTGTACACAGTAGCAATCAGCCCCAGCATTTT. The whole variable domain, filled in from reference TRBV30 and TRBJ1-5, reads SQTIHQWPATLVQPVGSPLSLECTVEGTSNPNLYWYRQAAGRGLQLLFYSVGIGQISSEVPQNLSASRPQDRQFILSSKKLLLSDSGFYLCAWSVHSSNQPQHFGDGTRLSIL.

This clonotype was seen ten or more times. The rearrangement uses TRBV29-1 and TRBJ2-7; 12 nucleotides match TRBD2. The CDR3 runs 14 residues. Germline-derived CDR1 and CDR2 are SQVTM and ANQGSEA. The V segment lost 3 bases and the J segment 5 bases; nucleotides outside the gene matches: 5. The CDR3 sequence: CSVDGLAGINEQYF. DNA for the CDR3: TGCAGCGTTGACGGACTAGCGGGAATAAACGAGCAGTACTTC.

This clonotype was counted at least ten times. For the CDR3, the DNA is TGTGCCAGCAGCTTAGGGGCGCTTGCGGGAGAAAGCAAAAACATTCAGTACTTC. This translates into CASSLGALAGESKNIQYF. The chain is built from TRBV7-2 and TRBJ2-4; 7 nucleotides match TRBD2. Germline CDR1 and CDR2: SGHTA and FQGNSA. The CDR3 loop spans 18 amino acids. V lost 1 base to trimming and J lost 3 bases; unmatched junction nucleotides: 12.

This clonotype has only a few counts. The chain couples TRBV29-1 to TRBJ2-1; 11 bases match TRBD2. The V gene's germline CDR1 is SQVTM and CDR2 ANQGSEA. This CDR3 contains 14 residues. Trimming took 4 bases from V and 4 from J; bases not matched to a gene: 3. The CDR3 coding sequence is TGCAGCGTTGGACTAGCGGGAAGGTACAATGAGCAGTTCTTC. Its protein is CSVGLAGRYNEQFF.

This clonotype was recorded at least ten times. This chain connects TRBV11-2 to TRBJ1-1; D is uncertain. The germline V and J ends were trimmed by 0 bases and 4 bases, with 9 bases remaining between them. The CDR3 runs 14 residues. Germline CDR1 reads SGHAT; CDR2 reads FQNNGV. The DNA of the CDR3 is TGTGCCAGCAGCTTAGATTTAAGGACCACTGAAGCTTTCTTT. Translation gives CASSLDLRTTEAFF.

The chain employs TRBV5-4 and TRBJ2-1; 12 bases are shared with TRBD1. The V and J ends lost 4 bases and 12 bases, in that order; junction bases with no gene match: 8. This CDR3 comprises 14 residues. Germline V gene data show CDR1 as SGHNT and CDR2 as YYREEE (reference sequence). CDR3 in DNA: TGTGCCAGCAGCCCCGGGACAGGGGGCGTTGGGCAGTTCTTC. Its protein product is CASSPGTGGVGQFF. Filled out from reference TRBV5-4 and TRBJ2-1, the complete variable domain reads ETGVTQSPTHLIKTRGQQVTLRCSSQSGHNTVSWYQQALGQGPQFIFQYYREEENGRGNFPPRFSGLQFPNYSSELNVNALELDDSALYLCASSPGTGGVGQFFGPGTRLTVL.

Comment on this clonotype: Given a much more abundant clone one base away, this may be a read error. The rearrangement uses TRBV10-3 and TRBJ2-5, with D uncertain. The V and J ends lost 4 bases and 11 bases respectively, with 20 bases between them. There are 14 residues in the CDR3. CDR1 is ENHRY, CDR2 SYGVKD, per germline. Here the CDR3 reads CAISADLVLYEQYF. The CDR3 DNA reads as TGTGCCATCAGTGCCGACTTAGTATTGTATGAGCAGTACTTC.

In its sample, this clonotype was seen many times. This chain links TRBV29-1 with TRBJ1-4, with unresolved D. The V end was cut by 2 bases, the J end by 0 bases, with 4 bases between. The germline CDR1 and CDR2 sequences are SQVTM and ANQGSEA. CDR3 length: 13 residues. The CDR3 DNA is TGCAGCGTTGAACAAGCAACTAATGAAAAACTGTTTTTT. The encoded protein is CSVEQATNEKLFF.

At least ten counts were recorded for this clonotype. This sequence joins TRBV11-2 and TRBJ2-1; a weak D match, TRBD2 (5 bases). Trimming left V 3 bases short and J 2 bases short, with 11 bases between. The length of the CDR3 is 15 residues. CDR1 and CDR2 from the germline V gene are SGHAT and FQNNGV. Written as DNA, the CDR3 is TGTGCCAGCAGCTTCCACGGGATTACCTACAATGAGCAGTTCTTC. Protein product: CASSFHGITYNEQFF. Variable domain in full (rest from reference TRBV11-2 and TRBJ2-1): EAGVAQSPRYKIIEKRQSVAFWCNPISGHATLYWYQQILGQGPKLLIQFQNNGVVDDSQLPKDRFSAERLKGVDSTLKIQPAKLEDSAVYLCASSFHGITYNEQFFGPGTRLTVL.